One sample yielded the 29 T cell receptor beta chains listed below, sequenced in a study of CD8 T cells in ankylosing spondylitis. Each CDR3 protein is one row after TCRdb ran MiXCR on the 5' RACE reads. The sample contains about 92,000 distinct CDR3 sequences, 8.5% to 9% of which appear only once. The sequencing input was blood, either unsorted or a sorted T cell fraction (not recorded which). Receptors were obtained from a male donor with ankylosing spondylitis or in good health (not recorded which).

This clonotype was counted at least ten times. The V call is TRBV5-1, the J call TRBJ2-7, with a weak D call TRBD1 (6 bases). Germline CDR1 SGHRS, CDR2 YFSETQ. The CDR3 is 16 residues long. Trimming pared 4 bases from V and 7 bases from J, leaving 24 bases between. The CDR3 nucleotides read TGCGCCAGCAGCCCAGCCCGTTCGGCCGCAGGGGATGAGCAGTACTTC. Its protein is CASSPARSAAGDEQYF.

This clonotype was recorded at least ten times. V and J are TRBV7-8 and TRBJ2-4, with a tentative D call TRBD2 (6 bases). There are 17 residues in the CDR3. The V gene lost 5 bases and the J gene lost 0 bases, with 17 bases spanning the gap. The germline gives CDR1 SGHVS, CDR2 FQNEAQ. This CDR3 reads CASSRGAGTQAKNIQYF. The CDR3 bases are TGTGCCAGCAGCCGAGGGGCAGGGACTCAAGCCAAAAACATTCAGTACTTC. The full variable domain, its missing parts supplied by reference TRBV7-8 and TRBJ2-4, is GAGVSQSPRYKVAKRGQDVALRCDPISGHVSLFWYQQALGQGPEFLTYFQNEAQLDKSGLPSDRFFAERPEGSVSTLKIQRTQQEDSAVYLCASSRGAGTQAKNIQYFGAGTRLSVL.

This clonotype was seen repeatedly, ten times or more. The V and J genes are TRBV11-2 and TRBJ2-3; the match to TRBD2 covers 9 bases. The V and J ends lost 2 bases and 6 bases, in that order; junction bases with no gene match: 15. The CDR3 loop spans 18 amino acids. Germline CDR1 SGHAT, CDR2 FQNNGV. DNA for the CDR3: TGTGCCAGCAGCTTATCATACTCCGGCGGGGGGGCAACCGATACGCAGTATTTT. Translation gives CASSLSYSGGGATDTQYF.

Ten or more counts support this clonotype. The gene calls are TRBV20-1 and TRBJ2-1; the match to TRBD2 covers 9 bases. V lost 5 bases and J lost 4; bases outside the gene matches: 15. The CDR3 runs to 17 residues. Germline V lookup: CDR1 DFQATT, CDR2 SNEGSKA (reference sequence). The CDR3 DNA reads as TGCAGTGCTCCCTCCGATTATTTTAGCGGGGGATACAATGAGCAGTTCTTC. It translates to CSAPSDYFSGGYNEQFF.

The chain recombines TRBV7-9 with TRBJ2-6; D ambiguous. The CDR3 has 16 residues. Trimming took off 5 bases at V and 0 bases at J, with 11 bases between the two ends. Looked up from germline, CDR1 is SEHNR and CDR2 is FQNEAQ (reference sequence). The CDR3 DNA sequence: TGTGCCAGCAGCCGAGGACCGATCTCTGGGGCCAACGTCCTGACTTTC. It specifies CASSRGPISGANVLTF.

This clonotype has at least ten counts. The genes are TRBV7-8 and TRBJ2-7; D is tentatively TRBD1 or TRBD2 (5 bases each). CDR3 length: 12 amino acids. Germline CDR1 SGHVS, CDR2 FQNEAQ. V was shortened by 5 bases and J by 5 bases, with 10 bases between the two germline ends. The CDR3 DNA reads as TGTGCCAGCAGCAGAGGGACGGACGAGCAGTACTTC. Translation gives CASSRGTDEQYF.

The chain uses TRBV29-1 and TRBJ1-1, with D perhaps TRBD1 (5 bases). Germline V gene sequence: CDR1 SQVTM, CDR2 ANQGSEA. The V and J ends lost 6 bases and 5 bases respectively, with 13 bases between them. This CDR3 is built from 12 residues. CDR3 sequence reads: CSVDTRVTEAFF. The CDR3 nucleotides read TGCAGCGTGGACACCAGGGTTACTGAAGCTTTCTTT.

This clonotype was observed many times. This rearrangement joins TRBV5-1 to TRBJ2-5, with 9 bases aligning to TRBD2. The ends lost 0 bases at V and 5 bases at J; junction bases unmatched: 2. This CDR3 contains 14 residues. The V gene's germline CDR1 is SGHRS and CDR2 YFSETQ. As DNA, the CDR3 is TGCGCCAGCAGCTTGGTTAGCGGGGGCGAGACCCAGTACTTC. This sequence encodes CASSLVSGGETQYF.

A note on this clonotype: A much larger clonotype is one base distant, so this may be a read error. The chain joins TRBV20-1 to TRBJ1-1, with TRBD1 identical over 7 bases. Germline lookup yields CDR1 DFQATT and CDR2 SNEGSKA (reference sequence). This CDR3 has 13 residues. CDR3 DNA: TGCAGTACTAGAGATACAGGGGCGTTTGAAGCTTTCTTT. Translating gives CSTRDTGAFEAFF.

Ten or more counts support this clonotype. The rearrangement links TRBV28 to TRBJ2-7, with 8 bases matching TRBD1. This CDR3 has 13 residues. With V trimmed by 4 bases and J by 7 bases, 6 bases remained unmatched. Germline CDR1 MDHEN, CDR2 SYDVKM. The CDR3 reads CASSSGGFREQYF. The CDR3 DNA follows: TGTGCCAGCAGTTCAGGGGGCTTTCGGGAGCAGTACTTC.

This clonotype has at least ten counts. The chain has TRBV29-1 and TRBJ2-5; 7 bases are shared with TRBD2. The CDR3 totals 16 residues. Germline lookup yields CDR1 SQVTM and CDR2 ANQGSEA. Trimming at V came to 7 bases and at J to 4 bases, leaving 18 bases not matched to a gene. The CDR3 reads CSALRLSGARGETQYF. CDR3 DNA: TGCAGCGCGTTGAGGCTCAGCGGGGCACGAGGAGAGACCCAGTACTTC.

This clonotype has more than one count but fewer than ten. The CDR3 DNA sequence: TGCAGCGCGTCCTCCAGCCCCCCGGGCGCAGATACGCAGTATTTT. Translated: CSASSSPPGADTQYF. The V and J genes are TRBV29-1 and TRBJ2-3; D remains unclear. This CDR3 spans 15 amino acids. Germline values: CDR1 SQVTM, CDR2 ANQGSEA. Trimming cost V 7 bases and J 4 bases, with 21 bases left between them.

This clonotype occurred a few times. The V and J genes are TRBV20-1 and TRBJ2-5; D assignment may be TRBD1 or TRBD2 (6 bases each). The CDR3 covers 13 residues. The V gene lost 3 bases and the J gene lost 5 bases, with 13 bases spanning the gap. The germline gives CDR1 DFQATT, CDR2 SNEGSKA (reference sequence). The CDR3 nucleotides are TGCAGTGCTAGTTCTGGGGGGCTTGAGACCCAGTACTTC. This gives the protein CSASSGGLETQYF.

This clonotype came up many times. This chain links TRBV5-1 with TRBJ1-4; weak D call: TRBD1 (5 bases). The CDR3 spans 14 residues. Per germline, CDR1 SGHRS and CDR2 YFSETQ. V lost 5 bases to trimming and J lost 7 bases, with 15 bases between them. The CDR3 sequence: CASRAGTSGEKLFF. The DNA for the CDR3 is TGCGCCAGCAGGGCCGGGACCTCCGGTGAAAAACTGTTTTTT.

This clonotype was detected ten times or more. The chain carries TRBV3-1 and TRBJ2-7; no clear D gene. Trimming cost V 3 bases and J 9 bases, with 9 bases left between them. Germline V lookup: CDR1 LGHDT, CDR2 YNNKEL (reference sequence). The CDR3 is made up of 11 amino acids. CDR3 sequence: CASSQRSAQYF. The CDR3 nucleotides read TGTGCCAGCAGCCAGCGTTCGGCGCAGTACTTC.

The V call is TRBV18, the J call TRBJ2-2, with TRBD1 as a possible D gene (6 bases). In germline, CDR1 is KGHSH, CDR2 LQKENI. The length of the CDR3 is 16 residues. V lost 6 bases and J 5 bases, leaving 19 bases between the germline ends. The CDR3 spells CASSFEDSLWTGELFF. DNA for the CDR3: TGTGCCAGCTCTTTCGAGGACAGCCTCTGGACCGGGGAGCTGTTTTTT.

This clonotype was seen many times. The chain couples TRBV12-3 or TRBV12-4 to TRBJ2-1; TRBD2 matches 14 bases. CDR3 length: 18 residues. Unmatched junction bases numbered 11, after V lost 6 bases and J lost 4 bases. CDR3 region: CASSIPGLAGAYYNEQFF. CDR3 DNA sequence: TGTGCCAGCAGCATTCCGGGACTAGCGGGGGCGTATTACAATGAGCAGTTCTTC.

Ten or more counts support this clonotype. V and J are TRBV29-1 and TRBJ1-1; TRBD1 matches at 8 bases. Germline assignment: CDR1 SQVTM and CDR2 ANQGSEA. With 7 bases clipped from V and 0 bases from J, the junction kept 7 bases outside the gene matches. This CDR3 contains 14 residues. The DNA of the CDR3 is TGCAGCGCGACCTCGACAGGGGTGAACACTGAAGCTTTCTTT. Translation gives CSATSTGVNTEAFF.

In its sample, this clonotype was seen many times. The chain carries TRBV5-1 and TRBJ2-7; 7 bases map to TRBD1. Germline assignment: CDR1 SGHRS and CDR2 YFSETQ. With V trimmed by 2 bases and J by 5 bases, 4 bases remained unmatched. CDR3 length: 13 residues. The CDR3 DNA reads TGCGCCAGCAGCTTAGGGACAGCCAACGAGCAGTACTTC. Amino acids: CASSLGTANEQYF.

This clonotype was detected many times. The V call is TRBV5-1, the J call TRBJ2-3; D tentatively reads TRBD1 or TRBD2 (5 bases each). The CDR3 consists of 14 residues. Germline CDR1 and CDR2: SGHRS and YFSETQ. Trimming stripped 6 bases from V and 4 bases from J, with 15 bases between. The CDR3 region has the DNA TGCGCCAGCAAGTTGACGGGGCCTGCAGATACGCAGTATTTT. It specifies CASKLTGPADTQYF.

This clonotype was observed many times. The CDR3 nucleotides are TGCAGTGCTAGAGTCCCCGACCTCTCCTACTACGAGCAGTACTTC. Residues: CSARVPDLSYYEQYF. V usage is TRBV20-1 and J usage is TRBJ2-7; D gene ambiguous. The germline V gene has CDR1 DFQATT and CDR2 SNEGSKA (reference sequence). This CDR3 spans 15 amino acids. V lost 1 base and J lost 3, with 16 bases in between.

In this sample, this clonotype turned up many times. V is TRBV12-3 or TRBV12-4 and J is TRBJ1-5; a possible D gene is TRBD1 (5 bases). Trimming removed 8 bases at V and 0 bases at J, with 14 bases between. This CDR3 contains 15 residues. CDR3 protein: CASWRGEYSNQPQHF. Written as DNA, the CDR3 is TGTGCCAGCTGGCGGGGGGAGTATAGCAATCAGCCCCAGCATTTT.

This clonotype was counted at least ten times. The chain links TRBV24-1 to TRBJ2-4; D gene ambiguous. V lost 4 bases and J lost 10, with 10 bases in between. Germline values: CDR1 KGHDR, CDR2 SFDVKD. This CDR3 has 12 amino acids. For the CDR3, the DNA is TGTGCCACCAGTGAGGACCACGGGATTCAGTACTTC. This encodes CATSEDHGIQYF.

This clonotype was observed at least ten times. The CDR3: CSVGTGGPDTQYF. In DNA, the CDR3 is TGCAGCGTGGGTACCGGGGGTCCAGATACGCAGTATTTT. V and J are TRBV29-1 and TRBJ2-3; tentatively, D is TRBD2 (6 bases). There are 13 residues in the CDR3. V was trimmed by 6 bases and J by 4 bases, leaving 14 bases between them. Germline CDR1 reads SQVTM; CDR2 reads ANQGSEA.

This clonotype was detected ten times or more. V is TRBV29-1 and J is TRBJ2-5; no clear D. CDR1 SQVTM and CDR2 ANQGSEA come from the germline V gene. CDR3 length: 15 amino acids. Trimming took off 4 bases at V and 1 base at J, with 16 bases between the two ends. DNA of the CDR3: TGCAGCGTTGCAGGCACAAAGGGATCCCAAGAGACCCAGTACTTC. Protein: CSVAGTKGSQETQYF.

This clonotype has a count of ten or more. The chain joins TRBV7-8 to TRBJ1-1; D is ambiguous. V was clipped by 3 bases and J by 0 bases, with 14 bases between them. Per germline, CDR1 SGHVS and CDR2 FQNEAQ. CDR3 length equals 16 residues. This CDR3 reads CASSFDPQKMNTEAFF. In DNA form, the CDR3 reads TGTGCCAGCAGCTTCGACCCGCAGAAGATGAACACTGAAGCTTTCTTT.

This clonotype has a count of ten or more. V usage is TRBV10-3 and J usage is TRBJ2-1; D possibly matches TRBD1 or TRBD2 (6 bases each). This CDR3 is 17 amino acids long. Germline CDR1 reads ENHRY; CDR2 reads SYGVKD. The V gene lost 0 bases and the J gene lost 10 bases, with 22 bases spanning the gap. This CDR3 is CAISESMGLGGAGEQFF. The CDR3, as DNA: TGTGCCATCAGTGAGTCGATGGGACTTGGGGGCGCTGGGGAGCAGTTCTTC.

This clonotype was picked up many times. V gene TRBV9 combines with J gene TRBJ2-2; D remains ambiguous. This CDR3 has 14 residues. Germline V lookup: CDR1 SGDLS, CDR2 YYNGEE. Trimming took 0 bases from V and 0 from J, leaving 3 bases between them. The CDR3: CASSVDPNTGELFF. The CDR3 DNA reads as TGTGCCAGCAGCGTAGATCCGAACACCGGGGAGCTGTTTTTT.

This chain uses TRBV6-5 with TRBJ2-5; possible D gene TRBD2, 7 bases. The ends were cut back, 0 bases at V and 4 bases at J, with 15 bases in the middle. The CDR3 loop spans 16 amino acids. Germline assignment: CDR1 MNHEY and CDR2 SVGAGI. CDR3: CASSYSIVGGRETQYF. For the CDR3, the DNA is TGTGCCAGCAGTTACTCGATAGTGGGGGGGCGAGAGACCCAGTACTTC.